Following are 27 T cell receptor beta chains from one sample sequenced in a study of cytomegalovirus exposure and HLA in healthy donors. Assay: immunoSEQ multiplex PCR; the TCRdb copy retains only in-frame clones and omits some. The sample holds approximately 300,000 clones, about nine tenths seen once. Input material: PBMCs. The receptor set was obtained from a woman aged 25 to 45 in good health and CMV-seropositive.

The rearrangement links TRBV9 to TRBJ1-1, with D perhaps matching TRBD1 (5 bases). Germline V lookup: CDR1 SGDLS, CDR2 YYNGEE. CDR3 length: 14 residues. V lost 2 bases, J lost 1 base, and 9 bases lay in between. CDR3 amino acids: CASSVSQGNTEAFF. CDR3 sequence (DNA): TGTGCCAGCAGCGTTTCTCAGGGGAACACTGAAGCTTTCTTT.

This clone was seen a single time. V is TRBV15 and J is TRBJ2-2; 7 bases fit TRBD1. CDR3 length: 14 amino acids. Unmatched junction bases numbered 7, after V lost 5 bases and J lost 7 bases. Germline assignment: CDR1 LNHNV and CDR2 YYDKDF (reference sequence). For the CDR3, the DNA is TGTGCCACCAGCGGGCGACAGGGCGACGGGGAGCTGTTTTTT. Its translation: CATSGRQGDGELFF.

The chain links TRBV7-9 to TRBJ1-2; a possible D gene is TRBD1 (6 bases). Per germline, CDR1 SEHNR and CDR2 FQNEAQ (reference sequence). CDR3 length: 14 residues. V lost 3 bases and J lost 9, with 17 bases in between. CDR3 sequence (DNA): TGTGCCAGCAGCTTTGAGGGGGGCTTAACTCGCTACACCTTC. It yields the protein CASSFEGGLTRYTF.

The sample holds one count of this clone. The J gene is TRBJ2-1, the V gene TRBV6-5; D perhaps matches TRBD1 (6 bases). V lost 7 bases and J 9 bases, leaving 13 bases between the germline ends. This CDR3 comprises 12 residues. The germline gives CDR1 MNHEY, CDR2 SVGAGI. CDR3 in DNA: TGTGCCAGCAAGAGGGGGTATGCTGAGCAGTTCTTC. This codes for CASKRGYAEQFF.

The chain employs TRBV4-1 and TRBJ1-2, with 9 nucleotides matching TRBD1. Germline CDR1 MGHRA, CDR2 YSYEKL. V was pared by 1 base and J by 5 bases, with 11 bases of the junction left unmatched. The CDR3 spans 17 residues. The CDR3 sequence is CASSQVLTGGRNYGYTF. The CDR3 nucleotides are TGCGCCAGCAGCCAAGTTCTGACAGGGGGGCGCAATTATGGCTACACCTTC.

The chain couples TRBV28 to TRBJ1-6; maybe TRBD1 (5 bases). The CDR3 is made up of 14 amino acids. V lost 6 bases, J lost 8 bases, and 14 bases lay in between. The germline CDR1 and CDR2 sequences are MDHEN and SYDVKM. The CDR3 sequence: CASREGTGDSPLHF. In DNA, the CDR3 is TGTGCCAGCAGGGAGGGAACAGGAGATTCACCCCTCCACTTT.

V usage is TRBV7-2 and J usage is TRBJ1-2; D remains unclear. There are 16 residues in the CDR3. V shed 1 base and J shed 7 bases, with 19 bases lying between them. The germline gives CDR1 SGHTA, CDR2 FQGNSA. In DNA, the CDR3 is TGTGCCAGCAGCTTAGGGGTCGCCGGTTTGGGCGGTGGCTACACCTTC. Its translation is CASSLGVAGLGGGYTF.

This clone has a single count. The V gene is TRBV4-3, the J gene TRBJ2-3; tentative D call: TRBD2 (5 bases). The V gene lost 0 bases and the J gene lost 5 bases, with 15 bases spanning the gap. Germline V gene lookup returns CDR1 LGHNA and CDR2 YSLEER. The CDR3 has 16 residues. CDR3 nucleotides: TGCGCCAGCAGCCAAGATCCAGCGGCGGTGGGAGATACGCAGTATTTT. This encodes CASSQDPAAVGDTQYF.

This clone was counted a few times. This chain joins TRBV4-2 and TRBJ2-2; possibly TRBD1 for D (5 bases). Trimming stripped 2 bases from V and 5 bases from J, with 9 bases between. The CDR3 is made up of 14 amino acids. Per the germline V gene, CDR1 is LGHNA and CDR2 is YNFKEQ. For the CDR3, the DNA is TGTGCCAGCAGCCAACAGGGTGGGACCGGGGAGCTGTTTTTT. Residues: CASSQQGGTGELFF.

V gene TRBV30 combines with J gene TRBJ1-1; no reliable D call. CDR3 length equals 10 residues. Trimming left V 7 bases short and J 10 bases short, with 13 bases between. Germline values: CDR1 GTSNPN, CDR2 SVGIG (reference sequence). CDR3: CALAQVAAFF. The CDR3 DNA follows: TGTGCCTTAGCCCAAGTAGCAGCTTTCTTT.

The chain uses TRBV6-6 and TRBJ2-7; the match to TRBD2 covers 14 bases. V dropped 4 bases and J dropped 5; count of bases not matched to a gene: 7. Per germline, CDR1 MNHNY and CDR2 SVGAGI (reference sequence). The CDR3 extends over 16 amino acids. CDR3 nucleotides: TGTGCCAGCAGTTCGACTAGCGGGGGGGCCGGGGACGAGCAGTACTTC. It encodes CASSSTSGGAGDEQYF.

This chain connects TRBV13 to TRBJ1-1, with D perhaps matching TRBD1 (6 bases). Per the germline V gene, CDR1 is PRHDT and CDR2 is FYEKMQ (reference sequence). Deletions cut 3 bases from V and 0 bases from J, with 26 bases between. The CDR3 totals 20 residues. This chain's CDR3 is CASSFPFPVEGGSMNTEAFF. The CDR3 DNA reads TGTGCCAGCAGCTTCCCCTTTCCAGTGGAGGGGGGAAGCATGAACACTGAAGCTTTCTTT.

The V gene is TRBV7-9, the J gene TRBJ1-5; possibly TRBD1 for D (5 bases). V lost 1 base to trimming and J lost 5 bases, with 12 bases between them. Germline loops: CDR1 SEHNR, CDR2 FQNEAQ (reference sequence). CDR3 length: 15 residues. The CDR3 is CASSLDVGDYQPQHF. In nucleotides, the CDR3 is TGTGCCAGCAGCTTAGACGTAGGGGATTATCAGCCCCAGCATTTT.

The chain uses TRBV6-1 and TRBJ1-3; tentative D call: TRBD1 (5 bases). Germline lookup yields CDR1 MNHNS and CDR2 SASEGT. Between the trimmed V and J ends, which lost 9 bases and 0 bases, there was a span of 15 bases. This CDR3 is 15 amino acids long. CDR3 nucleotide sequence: TGTGCCAGTGCGGGTGGGGCGAGCTCTGGAAACACCATATATTTT. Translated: CASAGGASSGNTIYF.

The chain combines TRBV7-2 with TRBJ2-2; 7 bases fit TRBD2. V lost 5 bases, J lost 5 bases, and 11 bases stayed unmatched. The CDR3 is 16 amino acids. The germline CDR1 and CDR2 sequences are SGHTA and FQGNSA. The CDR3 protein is CASSPGPSGRTGELFF. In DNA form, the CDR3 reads TGTGCCAGCAGCCCGGGTCCTAGCGGTAGGACCGGGGAGCTGTTTTTT.

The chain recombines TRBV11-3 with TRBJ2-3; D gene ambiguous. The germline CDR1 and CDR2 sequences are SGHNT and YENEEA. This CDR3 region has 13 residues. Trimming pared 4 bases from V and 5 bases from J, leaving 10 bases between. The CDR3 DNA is TGTGCCAGCAGCTCTAGACCGGAAGATACGCAGTATTTT. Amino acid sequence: CASSSRPEDTQYF.

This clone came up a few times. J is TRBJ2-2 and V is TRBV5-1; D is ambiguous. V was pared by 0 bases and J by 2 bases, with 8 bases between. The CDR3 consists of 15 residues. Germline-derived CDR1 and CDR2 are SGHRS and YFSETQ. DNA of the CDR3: TGCGCCAGCAGCTTGGAAACTGCTAACACCGGGGAGCTGTTTTTT. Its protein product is CASSLETANTGELFF.

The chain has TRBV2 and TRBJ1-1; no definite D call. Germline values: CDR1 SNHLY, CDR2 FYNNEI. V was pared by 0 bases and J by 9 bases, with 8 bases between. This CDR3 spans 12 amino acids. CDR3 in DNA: TGTGCCAGCAGTGAAGCGGCAATTCAAGCTTTCTTT. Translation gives CASSEAAIQAFF.

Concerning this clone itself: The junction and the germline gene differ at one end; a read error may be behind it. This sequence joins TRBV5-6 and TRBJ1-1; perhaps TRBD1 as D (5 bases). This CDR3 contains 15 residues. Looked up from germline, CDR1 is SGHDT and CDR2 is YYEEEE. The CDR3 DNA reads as TGTGCCAGCAGCTGGGGCCCGGTATTGAACTCTGAAGCTTTCTTT. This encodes CASSWGPVLNSEAFF.

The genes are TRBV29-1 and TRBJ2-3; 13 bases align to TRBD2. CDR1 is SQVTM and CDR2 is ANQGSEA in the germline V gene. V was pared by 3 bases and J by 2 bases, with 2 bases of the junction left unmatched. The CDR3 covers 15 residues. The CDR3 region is CSVDGTSGTTDTQYF. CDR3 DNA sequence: TGCAGCGTTGATGGGACTAGCGGGACCACAGATACGCAGTATTTT.

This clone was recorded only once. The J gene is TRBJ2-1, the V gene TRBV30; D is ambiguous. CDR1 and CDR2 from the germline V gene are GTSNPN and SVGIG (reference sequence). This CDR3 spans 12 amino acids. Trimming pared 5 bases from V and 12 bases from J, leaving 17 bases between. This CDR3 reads CAWARMGIVQFF. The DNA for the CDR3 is TGTGCCTGGGCCAGGATGGGAATCGTGCAGTTCTTC.

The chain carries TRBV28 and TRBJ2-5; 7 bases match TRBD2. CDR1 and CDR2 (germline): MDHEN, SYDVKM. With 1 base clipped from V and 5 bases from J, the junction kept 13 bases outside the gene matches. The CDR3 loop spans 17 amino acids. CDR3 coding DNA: TGTGCCAGCAGTTTATTGTTCGTGAGGGAGGGTTTGGAGACCCAGTACTTC. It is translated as CASSLLFVREGLETQYF.

This CDR3 reads CASSLFRTELPPLHF. In DNA form, the CDR3 reads TGTGCCAGCAGCTTGTTTAGGACAGAGCTTCCACCCCTCCACTTT. V gene TRBV5-6 combines with J gene TRBJ1-6; possibly TRBD1 for D (6 bases). Germline V CDR1 and CDR2: SGHDT, YYEEEE. Trimming pared 1 base from V and 11 bases from J, leaving 16 bases between. This CDR3 contains 15 residues.

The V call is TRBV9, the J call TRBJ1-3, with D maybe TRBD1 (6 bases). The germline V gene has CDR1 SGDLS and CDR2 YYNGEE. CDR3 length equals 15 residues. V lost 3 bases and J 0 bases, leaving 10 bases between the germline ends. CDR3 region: CASSGGAFSGNTIYF. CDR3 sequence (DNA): TGTGCCAGCAGCGGGGGGGCGTTCTCTGGAAACACCATATATTTT.

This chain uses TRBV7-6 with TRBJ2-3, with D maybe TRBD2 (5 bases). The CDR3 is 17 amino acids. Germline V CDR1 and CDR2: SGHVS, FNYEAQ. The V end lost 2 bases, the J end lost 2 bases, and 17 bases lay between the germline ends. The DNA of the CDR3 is TGTGCCAGCAGCTTAATCTCCCCGGGGAGCGTCACAGATACGCAGTATTTT. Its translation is CASSLISPGSVTDTQYF. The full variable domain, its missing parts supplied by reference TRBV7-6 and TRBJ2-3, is GAGVSQSPRYKVTKRGQDVALRCDPISGHVSLYWYRQALGQGPEFLTYFNYEAQQDKSGLPNDRFSAERPEGSISTLTIQRTEQRDSAMYRCASSLISPGSVTDTQYFGPGTRLTVL.

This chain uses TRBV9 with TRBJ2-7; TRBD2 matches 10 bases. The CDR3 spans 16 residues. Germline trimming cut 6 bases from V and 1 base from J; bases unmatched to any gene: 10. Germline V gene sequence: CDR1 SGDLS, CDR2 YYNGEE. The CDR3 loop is CASTLGASGGSYEQYF. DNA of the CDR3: TGTGCCAGCACCCTGGGGGCTAGCGGGGGATCCTACGAGCAGTACTTC.

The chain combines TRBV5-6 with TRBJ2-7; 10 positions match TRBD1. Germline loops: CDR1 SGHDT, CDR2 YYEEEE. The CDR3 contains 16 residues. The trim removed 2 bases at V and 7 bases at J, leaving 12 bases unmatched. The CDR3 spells CASSFPTGQGIREQYF. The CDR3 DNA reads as TGTGCCAGCAGCTTCCCAACGGGACAGGGGATCAGGGAGCAGTACTTC. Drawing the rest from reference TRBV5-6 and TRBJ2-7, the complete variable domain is DAGVTQSPTHLIKTRGQQVTLRCSPKSGHDTVSWYQQALGQGPQFIFQYYEEEERQRGNFPDRFSGHQFPNYSSELNVNALLLGDSALYLCASSFPTGQGIREQYFGPGTRLTVT.